Listed here are 31 T cell receptor beta chains from one sample, sequenced in a study of T-cell memory formation after mild COVID-19. TCRdb used MiXCR to reprocess the 5' RACE reads, holding one entry per CDR3 protein. The sample yields 300,000 or so distinct CDR3 sequences, 15% to 20% seen once. Sequencing was done on a sample of PBMCs or a T cell subset sorted from them (not recorded which). Receptor source: a man aged 18-30 years who had mild COVID-19 (a few samples of this study predate the infection). Cell type and time point are not known.

In its sample, this clonotype was seen a few times. The V call is TRBV20-1, the J call TRBJ1-6; D might be TRBD1 (6 bases). The germline V gene has CDR1 DFQATT and CDR2 SNEGSKA (reference sequence). The CDR3 has 13 amino acids. The V and J ends lost 5 bases and 8 bases respectively, with 13 bases between them. CDR3 sequence reads: CSAEGTLDSPLHF. The CDR3 DNA reads TGCAGTGCTGAAGGGACACTCGATTCACCCCTCCACTTT.

The table lists this clonotype with a few counts. The CDR3, as DNA: TGCGCCAGCAGTGTTTTACTAGCGGGGGGGCTTCCCACAGATACGCAGTATTTT. This sequence encodes CASSVLLAGGLPTDTQYF. This chain links TRBV10-2 with TRBJ2-3; TRBD2 agrees at 13 bases. The CDR3 has 18 amino acids. Germline V gene lookup returns CDR1 WSHSY and CDR2 SAAADI. Trimming cost V 4 bases and J 2 bases; bases outside gene matches: 9.

The chain joins TRBV7-9 to TRBJ2-3; D may be TRBD1 or TRBD2 (5 bases each). The CDR3 loop spans 17 amino acids. Germline V CDR1 and CDR2: SEHNR, FQNEAQ (reference sequence). Trimming took off 5 bases at V and 0 bases at J, with 18 bases between the two ends. The CDR3 region has the DNA TGTGCCAGCAGCCAACCTACCGGGACGGATAGCACAGATACGCAGTATTTT. As protein: CASSQPTGTDSTDTQYF.

The J gene is TRBJ1-3, the V gene TRBV11-2, with D possibly TRBD1 on 5 matching bases. Germline V gives CDR1 SGHAT, CDR2 FQNNGV. The CDR3 sequence is 15 residues long. V lost 4 bases, J lost 0 bases, and 10 bases lay in between. CDR3 in amino acids: CASSYWGRSGNTIYF. For the CDR3, the DNA is TGTGCCAGCAGCTATTGGGGCCGCTCTGGAAACACCATATATTTT.

This clonotype occurred a few times. The J gene is TRBJ2-2, the V gene TRBV12-5; D not certain. Between the trimmed V and J ends, which lost 6 bases and 4 bases, there was a span of 12 bases. There are 14 residues in the CDR3. Germline V gene lookup returns CDR1 LGHNT and CDR2 FRNRAP. The CDR3 DNA reads TGTGCTAGTGGGCCGGACGGTCGCACCGGGGAGCTGTTTTTT. Encoded protein: CASGPDGRTGELFF.

In its sample, this clonotype was seen a few times. This chain uses TRBV4-2 with TRBJ2-3; TRBD2 might be the D (6 bases). Germline V gene data show CDR1 as LGHNA and CDR2 as YNFKEQ. This CDR3 has 13 residues. V was pared by 0 bases and J by 9 bases, with 10 bases between. The DNA of the CDR3 is TGTGCCAGCAGCCAAGATGCGGCGGGAACGCAGTATTTT. This sequence encodes CASSQDAAGTQYF.

This clonotype was counted a few times. This rearrangement joins TRBV9 to TRBJ2-3; 8 bases line up with TRBD1. Trimming at V came to 4 bases and at J to 6 bases, leaving 13 bases not matched to a gene. Germline assignment: CDR1 SGDLS and CDR2 YYNGEE. The CDR3 runs 16 residues. CDR3 coding DNA: TGTGCCAGCAGCCTCCGGCACAGGGGGGCCTCGGATACGCAGTATTTT. Protein: CASSLRHRGASDTQYF.

CDR3 nucleotides: TGTGCCATCAGTGAGGCAGGGGCGGATACGCAGTATTTT. Its translation: CAISEAGADTQYF. The chain has TRBV10-3 and TRBJ2-3, with TRBD1 as a possible D gene (6 bases). The germline V gene has CDR1 ENHRY and CDR2 SYGVKD. CDR3 length equals 13 residues. The V gene lost 2 bases and the J gene lost 6 bases, with 9 bases spanning the gap.

V and J are TRBV9 and TRBJ2-3; D not resolved. Germline loops: CDR1 SGDLS, CDR2 YYNGEE. Deletions cut 0 bases from V and 5 bases from J, with 4 bases between. The CDR3 has 12 residues. The CDR3 reads CASSVGKDTQYF. The CDR3 bases are TGTGCCAGCAGCGTAGGAAAAGATACGCAGTATTTT.

This chain uses TRBV6-5 with TRBJ2-3, with 8 positions matching TRBD2. V trimming: 2 bases; J trimming: 13 bases; junction bases outside the gene matches: 11. Germline V gene data show CDR1 as MNHEY and CDR2 as SVGAGI. The CDR3 is made up of 14 amino acids. CDR3 residues: CASSYGGLDREKYF. The DNA of the CDR3 is TGTGCCAGCAGTTACGGGGGACTAGACCGGGAAAAGTATTTT.

This clonotype was seen a handful of times. The chain has TRBV4-3 and TRBJ1-5, with a tentative D call TRBD1 (6 bases). The CDR3 runs 15 residues. V was clipped by 3 bases and J by 3 bases, with 12 bases between them. CDR1 and CDR2 from the germline V gene are LGHNA and YSLEER. In DNA, the CDR3 is TGCGCCAGCAGCCAGGACAGCCTCTACAATCAGCCCCAGCATTTT. Amino acids: CASSQDSLYNQPQHF.

This chain links TRBV7-2 with TRBJ2-7, with D uncertain. The germline V gene encodes CDR1 SGHTA and CDR2 FQGNSA. The CDR3 is 14 residues long. V was pared by 3 bases and J by 1 base, with 10 bases between. The DNA for the CDR3 is TGTGCCAGCAGCTTCGTCCCGACATCCTACGAGCAGTACTTC. Translation gives CASSFVPTSYEQYF.

Details on this clonotype: At one boundary the junction diverges from the germline segment, which might be a read error. V gene TRBV20-1 combines with J gene TRBJ1-1; 7 bases are a match to TRBD1. The germline gives CDR1 DFQATT, CDR2 SNEGSKA (reference sequence). This CDR3 spans 15 amino acids. The CDR3 DNA reads TGCAGTGCTAGAGCTCGACAGGGAGGGGTCACTGAAGTTTTCTTT. Amino acid sequence: CSARARQGGVTEVFF.

This clonotype has a handful of counts. The CDR3 sequence is CASSRGDRGRYNSPLHF. The CDR3 nucleotides are TGTGCCAGCAGCCGCGGGGACAGGGGGCGTTATAATTCACCCCTCCACTTT. J is TRBJ1-6 and V is TRBV7-2; 12 nucleotides agree with TRBD1. CDR1 and CDR2 from the germline V gene are SGHTA and FQGNSA. The CDR3 totals 17 residues. V shed 5 bases, J shed 4 bases, and the junction held 6 bases outside the gene matches.

V and J are TRBV19 and TRBJ1-2; 7 nucleotides match TRBD1. With 5 bases clipped from V and 3 bases from J, the junction kept 6 bases outside the gene matches. Germline V gene sequence: CDR1 LNHDA, CDR2 SQIVND (reference sequence). The CDR3 has 14 amino acids. The CDR3 nucleotides read TGTGCCAGTAGTCTCAGGACAGGATACTATGGCTACACCTTC. It specifies CASSLRTGYYGYTF. The variable domain in full, with the rest retrieved from reference TRBV19 and TRBJ1-2, is DGGITQSPKYLFRKEGQNVTLSCEQNLNHDAMYWYRQDPGQGLRLIYYSQIVNDFQKGDIAEGYSVSREKKESFPLTVTSAQKNPTAFYLCASSLRTGYYGYTFGSGTRLTVV.

The sample holds many counts of this clonotype. The chain links TRBV12-3 or TRBV12-4 to TRBJ1-1; D is unclear. V shed 3 bases and J shed 5 bases, with 13 bases lying between them. The CDR3 is 14 amino acids. The CDR3 sequence: CASSLGGETTEAFF. In DNA, the CDR3 is TGTGCCAGCAGTTTGGGTGGTGAAACTACTGAAGCTTTCTTT.

This chain joins TRBV12-3 or TRBV12-4 and TRBJ2-2; D unclear. V lost 7 bases to trimming and J lost 5 bases, with 11 bases between them. This CDR3 contains 13 residues. The CDR3 loop reads CASTLTWTGELFF. The CDR3 nucleotides read TGTGCCAGCACCCTTACCTGGACCGGGGAGCTGTTTTTT.

This chain links TRBV9 with TRBJ1-2; no firm D call. The V end lost 4 bases, the J end lost 4 bases, and 20 bases lay between the germline ends. The germline CDR1 and CDR2 sequences are SGDLS and YYNGEE. The CDR3 extends over 16 amino acids. The CDR3 here is CASSLNQVGPFYGYTF. The CDR3 coding sequence is TGTGCCAGCAGCCTCAACCAGGTCGGTCCTTTCTATGGCTACACCTTC.

Comment on this clonotype: An end of the junction differs from the germline gene, which may be a read error. The chain couples TRBV5-1 to TRBJ2-3; no clear D. The CDR3 runs to 13 residues. Germline V gene data show CDR1 as SGHRS and CDR2 as YFSETQ. The CDR3 sequence is CASSPAGTDTQYF. CDR3 coding DNA: TGTGCCAGCAGCCCCGCGGGCACAGATACGCAGTATTTT.

The rearrangement uses TRBV11-2 and TRBJ2-7; no reliable D call. The CDR3 spans 16 residues. Germline V gene sequence: CDR1 SGHAT, CDR2 FQNNGV. The V and J ends lost 1 base and 3 bases respectively, with 16 bases between them. The CDR3 loop is CASSLGPDAKYYEQYF. The CDR3 DNA follows: TGTGCCAGCAGCTTAGGTCCAGATGCGAAATACTACGAGCAGTACTTC. The variable domain in full, with the rest retrieved from reference TRBV11-2 and TRBJ2-7, is EAGVAQSPRYKIIEKRQSVAFWCNPISGHATLYWYQQILGQGPKLLIQFQNNGVVDDSQLPKDRFSAERLKGVDSTLKIQPAKLEDSAVYLCASSLGPDAKYYEQYFGPGTRLTVT.

This clonotype was observed a few times. The chain combines TRBV4-1 with TRBJ2-5; D uncertain. In germline, CDR1 is MGHRA, CDR2 YSYEKL. CDR3 length: 15 amino acids. Deletions cut 0 bases from V and 4 bases from J, with 12 bases between. This chain's CDR3 is CASSQESYPGETQYF. CDR3 sequence (DNA): TGCGCCAGCAGCCAAGAAAGTTACCCAGGAGAGACCCAGTACTTC.

This clonotype was seen more than once but under ten times. The rearrangement links TRBV7-3 to TRBJ2-1, with 10 bases lining up with TRBD1. The CDR3 sequence is 16 residues long. J was trimmed by 10 bases and V by 2 bases; bases with no gene match: 11. Germline assignment: CDR1 SGHTA and CDR2 FQGTGA. CDR3 coding DNA: TGTGCCAGCAGCTTACGGCGATGGACAGGGGGACCGGAGCAGTTCTTC. Its translation: CASSLRRWTGGPEQFF.

V usage is TRBV5-5 and J usage is TRBJ1-4; D call uncertain. Germline V CDR1 and CDR2: SGHKS, YYEKEE (reference sequence). This CDR3 is built from 17 residues. Trimming stripped 0 bases from V and 6 bases from J, with 18 bases between. In DNA, the CDR3 is TGTGCCAGCAGCTTGGTAGCAGCCCTCTGGGCCGATGAAAAACTGTTTTTT. Translating it yields CASSLVAALWADEKLFF. Drawing the rest from reference TRBV5-5 and TRBJ1-4, the complete variable domain is DAGVTQSPTHLIKTRGQQVTLRCSPISGHKSVSWYQQVLGQGPQFIFQYYEKEERGRGNFPDRFSARQFPNYSSELNVNALLLGDSALYLCASSLVAALWADEKLFFGSGTQLSVL.

The chain combines TRBV5-1 with TRBJ1-2; 8 bases are a match to TRBD1. This CDR3 region has 14 residues. V shed 4 bases and J 6 bases; nucleotides not matched to a gene: 8. CDR1 is SGHRS, CDR2 YFSETQ, per germline. The CDR3 reads CASSMRTGNDGYTF. The CDR3 DNA reads TGCGCCAGCAGCATGAGGACAGGGAATGATGGCTACACCTTC.

This clonotype was observed a few times. This chain links TRBV4-3 with TRBJ2-5, with 8 bases lining up with TRBD1. J gave up 6 bases and V 1 base, and 10 bases lay outside the gene matches. Germline CDR1 and CDR2: LGHNA and YSLEER. The length of the CDR3 is 16 residues. DNA for the CDR3: TGCGCCAGCAGCCAAGGCATCCTATCAGGGGGCAAGACCCAGTACTTC. This sequence encodes CASSQGILSGGKTQYF.

This clonotype appeared many times. The chain uses TRBV12-3 or TRBV12-4 and TRBJ1-5; TRBD1 might be the D (6 bases). CDR3 length: 16 residues. Trimming pared 4 bases from V and 1 base from J, leaving 14 bases between. The CDR3, as DNA: TGTGCCAGCAGTTCCCAGGGGAGGGAGAGCAATCAGCCCCAGCATTTT. Its translation is CASSSQGRESNQPQHF.

V and J are TRBV4-2 and TRBJ2-1, with D perhaps TRBD1 (5 bases). The CDR3 runs to 17 residues. V was trimmed by 6 bases and J by 0 bases, leaving 18 bases between them. Germline-derived CDR1 and CDR2 are LGHNA and YNFKEQ. The CDR3 nucleotides read TGTGCCAGCAGGATGACTTCAGGGCCCCTCTCCTACAATGAGCAGTTCTTC. Its translation: CASRMTSGPLSYNEQFF.

This clonotype was observed a single time. J is TRBJ2-3 and V is TRBV29-1; D gene unclear. CDR1 is SQVTM and CDR2 is ANQGSEA in the germline V gene. The ends were cut back, 2 bases at V and 0 bases at J, with 9 bases in the middle. The CDR3 spans 14 residues. CDR3 DNA: TGCAGCGTTGAATTAGCCTCTAGCACAGATACGCAGTATTTT. Translation gives CSVELASSTDTQYF.

This clonotype was counted a few times. The rearrangement uses TRBV12-3 or TRBV12-4 and TRBJ1-4, with D uncertain. The length of the CDR3 is 11 residues. Trimming shortened V by 5 bases and J by 4 bases, and 2 bases separated the two germline ends. The CDR3 DNA follows: TGTGCCAGCAGTCTTAATGAAAAACTGTTTTTT. Translation: CASSLNEKLFF.

This clonotype was seen more than once but under ten times. J is TRBJ2-1 and V is TRBV7-7; TRBD1 aligns across 7 bases. The CDR3 extends over 14 amino acids. Germline V lookup: CDR1 SSHAT, CDR2 FNYEAQ (reference sequence). The V and J ends lost 5 bases and 12 bases, in that order; junction bases with no gene match: 13. Here the CDR3 reads CASSPSPDRVGQFF. In DNA form, the CDR3 reads TGTGCCAGCAGCCCCTCCCCCGACAGGGTAGGGCAGTTCTTC.

Only a few counts were recorded for this clonotype. The rearrangement links TRBV24-1 to TRBJ2-5; no definite D call. Trimming took 2 bases from V and 4 from J, leaving 10 bases between them. This CDR3 region has 14 residues. Germline-derived CDR1 and CDR2 are KGHDR and SFDVKD. CDR3 sequence reads: CATSDSQAVETQYF. CDR3 sequence (DNA): TGTGCCACCAGTGATTCCCAGGCGGTAGAGACCCAGTACTTC.